These T cell receptor beta chains were read from a single sample in a study of cytomegalovirus exposure and HLA in healthy donors. TCRdb's table, derived via immunoSEQ multiplex PCR, lists solely in-frame clones and lacks some. The sample holds around 130,000 clones, around 74% seen once. The specimen sequenced was PBMCs. These receptors were taken from a man in his forties or fifties in good health and CMV-seropositive. CDR3s include the opening cysteine and the closing phenylalanine or tryptophan. D genes are given only for firm matches. The listing skips clone size in some rows; elsewhere it reads once, few, many or a size class.

J | V | size | D | CDR3 | DNA
TRBJ1-3 | TRBV10-3 | . | . | CAISETRLSPEALSGNTIYF | TGTGCCATCAGTGAGACGAGACTTTCTCCCGAGGCCCTCTCTGGAAACACCATATATTTT
TRBJ2-1 | TRBV5-1 | . | TRBD2 | CASSLPTSDYNEQFF | TGCGCCAGCAGCTTACCGACTAGCGACTACAATGAGCAGTTCTTC
TRBJ2-7 | TRBV30 | . | TRBD1 | CAWSAGTGGYEQYF | TGTGCCTGGAGCGCCGGGACAGGGGGATACGAGCAGTACTTC
TRBJ1-4 | TRBV10-3 | . | . | CAIKGATGEGEKLFF | TGTGCCATCAAAGGGGCGACCGGGGAGGGTGAAAAACTGTTTTTT
TRBJ2-1 | TRBV7-9 | . | TRBD2 | CASSRLALYNEQFF | TGTGCCAGCAGCCGACTAGCCCTCTACAATGAGCAGTTCTTC
TRBJ1-6 | TRBV7-9 | few | . | CASSLAPPQGPLGSPLHF | TGTGCCAGCAGCTTAGCTCCCCCCCAGGGCCCACTCGGATCACCCCTCCACTTT
TRBJ2-2 | TRBV19 | . | . | CASSIERGTGNTGELFF | TGTGCCAGTAGTATAGAGCGGGGAACGGGGAACACCGGGGAGCTGTTTTTT
TRBJ2-6 | TRBV19 | . | . | CASSISHHSGANVLTF | TGTGCCAGTAGTATTTCACATCACTCTGGGGCCAACGTCCTGACTTTC
TRBJ1-2 | TRBV27 | . | TRBD1 | CASSGQGANYGYTF | TGTGCCAGCAGCGGACAGGGGGCTAACTATGGCTACACCTTC
TRBJ2-1 | TRBV2 | few | . | CASTKGTSEYNEQFF | TGTGCCAGCACCAAGGGGACTTCCGAATACAATGAGCAGTTCTTC
TRBJ1-2 | TRBV28 | . | . | CASEGGGWVGYTF | TGTGCCAGCGAAGGGGGAGGGTGGGTTGGCTACACCTTC